Given below is one T cell receptor (beta chain) in context. The sample is drawn from a study of cytomegalovirus exposure and HLA in healthy donors. Trimming pared 7 bases from V and 0 bases from J, leaving 14 bases between. Germline V gene data show CDR1 as MDHEN and CDR2 as SYDVKM. The CDR3 has 15 residues. The PCR made use of 60 Vbeta and 13 Jbeta primers. Only in-frame clones appear in the TCRdb table, and some are missing; sequencing was by immunoSEQ multiplex PCR. The sample consists of tens of thousands of clones, 75% to 85% of them appearing once. This chain joins TRBV28 and TRBJ2-3; D remains unclear. This clonotype was obtained from a man over 45 in good health and CMV-seropositive. Sequencing was performed on PBMCs. In nucleotides, the CDR3 is TGTGCCAGCACTACTGACTCGACGAGCACAGATACGCAGTATTTT. Translated, it gives CASTTDSTSTDTQYF. Looking up the rest from reference TRBV28 and TRBJ2-3 gives the full variable domain: DVKVTQSSRYLVKRTGEKVFLECVQDMDHENMFWYRQDPGLGLRLIYFSYDVKMKEKGDIPEGYSVSREKKERFSLILESASTNQTSMYLCASTTDSTSTDTQYFGPGTRLTVL.